The TCR beta chain under discussion was sequenced for a study of T cell repertoires in cytomegalovirus infection (dated by TCRdb to the late 2010s). About the full investigation: The HLA type of each donor mattered for the analysis, because public TCR beta signatures pointed to carriage of CMV infection along with the matching HLA type.

CDR1 is given as ENHRY and CDR2 as SYGVKD, both from the germline V gene. V lost 1 base and J lost 4 bases, and the count of bases not matched to a germline gene is 5. The CDR3 spans 15 residues, from the cysteine through the phenylalanine. Only CDR3 DNA remains: 45 bases, in frame from the first base. For sequencing, an Illumina HiSeq 1500 was employed. The raw public data were reprocessed by TCRdb itself: fastp quality trimming at Q25, MiXCR clonotype calling, in-frame beta chains only. CDR3 protein duplicates are merged, each entry listing the most common genes and DNA. The sample table contains over 90,000 distinct CDR3 sequences; only one count was recorded for approximately 15% of them. The ten top clones hold less than 10% of the sample. As regards this clonotype: Its antigen remains undetermined. Per-base quality was not reported, and no clone a single base away is much larger than it.

Points the paper makes about the study in general: The ex vivo response was dominated by HLA-C-restricted CMV-specific TCR beta clonotypes, and the single most frequent clonotype in two of eight donors was supplied by these HLA-C-restricted clonotypes. Carriers of CMV infection plus the relevant HLA type were discriminated by the cumulative frequency of public TCR beta family members in the study cohort and in an independent 352-donor cohort.

The rearranged chain carries TRBV10-3 and TRBJ2-7; 9 middle bases align to TRBD2. This TCR derives from a human donor in good health (CMV status not recorded). Some clones in this sample may be carry-over from other donors' samples. Input material: PBMCs. The CDR3 corresponds to CAISELAGGPYEQYF. At the DNA level, the sequence is TGTGCCATCAGTGAGTTGGCGGGGGGGCCTTACGAGCAGTACTTC.